These 19 T cell receptor beta chains originate from one sample sequenced in a study of beta chain features in type 1 diabetes. Reverse transcribing all isolated RNA meant expressed TCRB transcripts were sequenced. The repertoire was sequenced with immunoSEQ multiplex PCR; TCRdb's copy has only in-frame clones and lacks some. The sample includes roughly 370,000 clones, approximately 15% of them seen just once. Material for sequencing was naive CD4+ T cells from blood. Receptor source: a man aged 30 to 39 in good health.

This clone was seen a few times. The V and J genes are TRBV6-5 and TRBJ2-5, with a weak D call TRBD2 (5 bases). This CDR3 contains 13 residues. The V gene lost 5 bases and the J gene lost 9 bases, with 16 bases spanning the gap. CDR1 is MNHEY, CDR2 SVGAGI, per germline. The chain's CDR3 is CASSRPNGAAQYF. The CDR3 bases are TGTGCCAGCAGTCGCCCCAACGGAGCGGCCCAGTACTTC.

This clone was counted a few times. This chain joins TRBV9 and TRBJ2-5, with 9 bases matching TRBD2. The V segment lost 0 bases and the J segment 6 bases; nucleotides outside the gene matches: 6. The CDR3 has 15 residues. The germline V gene encodes CDR1 SGDLS and CDR2 YYNGEE. CDR3 nucleotide sequence: TGTGCCAGCAGCGTAGGCGGGGGGGCCATGAAGACCCAGTACTTC. It yields the protein CASSVGGGAMKTQYF.

This chain joins TRBV6-5 and TRBJ1-6; possibly TRBD1 for D (5 bases). The length of the CDR3 is 13 residues. Per the germline V gene, CDR1 is MNHEY and CDR2 is SVGAGI. V shed 5 bases and J shed 10 bases, with 12 bases lying between them. For the CDR3, the DNA is TGTGCCAGCAGTCCCCTACGGGGGTCACCCCTCCACTTT. It is translated as CASSPLRGSPLHF.

There are a few counts of this clone. V gene TRBV21-1 combines with J gene TRBJ1-2. TRBV21-1 is classified as a pseudogene. The CDR3 sequence is 13 residues long. CDR3 DNA sequence: TGTGCCAGCAACGAGGGCCGGGCATATGGCTACACCTTC. Its translation is CASNEGRAYGYTF.

This clone was seen only a few times. The rearrangement joins TRBV7-2 to TRBJ2-7; D uncertain. CDR1 is SGHTA, CDR2 FQGNSA, per germline. The CDR3 extends over 14 amino acids. V dropped 1 base and J dropped 0 bases, with 7 bases sitting between them. CDR3 sequence (DNA): TGTGCCAGCAGCTTAGGGCACACCTCCTACGAGCAGTACGTC. It translates to CASSLGHTSYEQYV.

This clone was seen more than once but under ten times. The chain employs TRBV2 and TRBJ2-3; D uncertain. This CDR3 is built from 13 residues. V was shortened by 6 bases and J by 1 base, with 8 bases between the two germline ends. Germline CDR1 SNHLY, CDR2 FYNNEI. The CDR3 reads CASSRWRTDTQYF. CDR3 coding DNA: TGTGCCAGCAGCCGGTGGCGCACAGATACGCAGTATTTT.

This clone was seen a handful of times. This sequence joins TRBV9 and TRBJ2-1; D is undetermined. The CDR3 has 15 amino acids. Germline V gene data show CDR1 as SGDLS and CDR2 as YYNGEE. V dropped 1 base and J dropped 0 bases, with 8 bases sitting between them. The CDR3 DNA sequence: TGTGCCAGCAGCGTAACTCCGAGCTCCTACAATGAGCAGTTCTTC. Translating it yields CASSVTPSSYNEQFF.

The J gene is TRBJ2-7, the V gene TRBV6-5; D gene uncertain. V lost 6 bases and J lost 1, with 16 bases in between. The CDR3 loop spans 15 amino acids. Germline V gene data show CDR1 as MNHEY and CDR2 as SVGAGI. The chain's CDR3 is CASRKRLDGSYEQYV. The CDR3 nucleotides are TGTGCCAGCAGGAAACGCCTTGATGGGTCCTACGAGCAGTACGTC.

The chain uses TRBV29-1 and TRBJ1-5; 12 nucleotides align to TRBD1. With 8 bases clipped from V and 5 bases from J, the junction kept 10 bases outside the gene matches. The germline V gene has CDR1 SQVTM and CDR2 ANQGSEA. The CDR3 length is 15 residues. The CDR3: CSSKGQGARDQPQHF. In nucleotides, the CDR3 is TGCAGCTCAAAGGGACAGGGGGCGAGGGATCAGCCCCAGCATTTT.

This clone was seen a few times. The chain carries TRBV21-1 and TRBJ2-5; TRBD2 was called by the table and not checked on the DNA. TRBV21-1 is termed a pseudogene. This CDR3 spans 14 amino acids. CDR3 sequence (DNA): TGTGCCAGCAGCAAACGACCAGCGCAAGAGACCCAGTACTTC. Translation gives CASSKRPAQETQYF.

This clone came up a few times. V gene TRBV6-5 combines with J gene TRBJ2-3; D call uncertain. This CDR3 is 13 amino acids long. CDR1 is MNHEY, CDR2 SVGAGI, per germline. V gave up 6 bases and J gave up 6 bases, with 13 bases separating them. Here the CDR3 DNA reads TGTGCCAGCAGCCCACGCCGGTTGGATACGCAGTATTTT. It encodes CASSPRRLDTQYF.

A few counts support this clone. V and J are TRBV7-2 and TRBJ2-7; perhaps TRBD2 as D (6 bases). The V gene's germline CDR1 is SGHTA and CDR2 FQGNSA. Trimming pared 6 bases from V and 0 bases from J, leaving 18 bases between. This CDR3 is built from 16 residues. CDR3 sequence: CASRRSSAFLSYEQYF. The CDR3 DNA sequence: TGTGCCAGCAGACGTTCTAGCGCTTTCCTCTCCTACGAGCAGTACTTC. The whole variable domain, filled in from reference TRBV7-2 and TRBJ2-7, reads GAGVSQSPSNKVTEKGKDVELRCDPISGHTALYWYRQSLGQGLEFLIYFQGNSAPDKSGLPSDRFSAERTGGSVSTLTIQRTQQEDSAVYLCASRRSSAFLSYEQYFGPGTRLTVT.

The J gene is TRBJ2-6, the V gene TRBV11-2, with D hard to call. CDR1 is SGHAT, CDR2 FQNNGV, per germline. The CDR3 runs to 16 residues. Trimming left V 7 bases short and J 0 bases short, with 13 bases between. The CDR3 DNA follows: TGTGCCAGCACCCATATTACGGGCTCTGGGGCCAACGTCCTGACTTTC. It encodes CASTHITGSGANVLTF. Combining the CDR3 with reference TRBV11-2 and TRBJ2-6 gives the whole variable domain EAGVAQSPRYKIIEKRQSVAFWCNPISGHATLYWYQQILGQGPKLLIQFQNNGVVDDSQLPKDRFSAERLKGVDSTLKIQPAKLEDSAVYLCASTHITGSGANVLTFGAGSRLTVL.

The chain recombines TRBV7-2 with TRBJ2-4; no clear D. The CDR3 extends over 16 amino acids. The V gene's germline CDR1 is SGHTA and CDR2 FQGNSA. V was cut by 1 base and J by 0 bases, with 10 bases left in between. CDR3 coding DNA: TGTGCCAGCAGCTTAGTCGCCAACCTAGCCAAAAACATTCAGTACTTC. Translation: CASSLVANLAKNIQYF. Drawing the rest from reference TRBV7-2 and TRBJ2-4, the complete variable domain is GAGVSQSPSNKVTEKGKDVELRCDPISGHTALYWYRQSLGQGLEFLIYFQGNSAPDKSGLPSDRFSAERTGGSVSTLTIQRTQQEDSAVYLCASSLVANLAKNIQYFGAGTRLSVL.

This clone was recorded a few times. The chain joins TRBV4-2 to TRBJ2-7; D is unclear. CDR3 length equals 14 residues. V was clipped by 1 base and J by 0 bases, with 7 bases between them. Germline-derived CDR1 and CDR2 are LGHNA and YNFKEQ. The CDR3 DNA is TGTGCCAGCAGCCAAGGGGCTGGCTCCTACGAGCAGTACGTC. This codes for CASSQGAGSYEQYV.

This clone was detected a few times. The rearrangement links TRBV29-1 to TRBJ2-3; no definite D call. The CDR3 is 13 residues long. V lost 8 bases and J lost 0, with 12 bases in between. CDR1 SQVTM and CDR2 ANQGSEA come from the germline V gene. For the CDR3, the DNA is TGCAGCCGCTCGCTTGGGAGCACAGATACGCAGTATTTT. It yields the protein CSRSLGSTDTQYF.

This clone was detected a few times. The chain uses TRBV7-9 and TRBJ2-3; weak D call: TRBD2 (6 bases). Germline V gene sequence: CDR1 SEHNR, CDR2 FQNEAQ (reference sequence). V was cut by 3 bases and J by 4 bases, with 14 bases left in between. The CDR3 covers 15 residues. DNA for the CDR3: TGTGCCAGCAGCTTGCTTTCGGGGGTTGCAGATACGCAGTATTTT. As protein: CASSLLSGVADTQYF.

The genes are TRBV7-2 and TRBJ2-1, with D unclear. The CDR3 is 15 amino acids. V lost 5 bases and J 0 bases, leaving 11 bases between the germline ends. The germline CDR1 and CDR2 sequences are SGHTA and FQGNSA. The CDR3 DNA is TGTGCCAGCAGCCCCGCCGGGTCCTCCTACAATGAGCAGTTCTTC. This sequence encodes CASSPAGSSYNEQFF.

This clone was detected only a few times. At the DNA level, this CDR3 is encoded by other sequences in the same sample as well. This rearrangement joins TRBV30 to TRBJ2-5; D unclear. The CDR3 is made up of 11 amino acids. Germline V CDR1 and CDR2: GTSNPN, SVGIG (reference sequence). V dropped 3 bases and J dropped 4 bases, with 6 bases sitting between them. CDR3 sequence reads: CAWSARETQYF. As DNA, the CDR3 is TGTGCCTGGAGCGCACGAGAGACCCAGTACTTC.